This is a list of T cell receptor beta chains from one sample in a study of shared T cell receptors in the human thymus. Assay: immunoSEQ multiplex PCR; the TCRdb copy retains only in-frame clones and omits some. The data hold about 380,000 clones, with approximately 95% observed a single time. Input material: thymocytes. These receptors all stem from a human donor. CDR3s include the opening cysteine and the closing phenylalanine or tryptophan. Fields, in order: D gene, clone size, J gene, V gene, CDR3 DNA, CDR3 protein. The D gene is left open where the match is weak. Size values are once, few and many counts, or a class for expanded clones, and some rows have none.

D: TRBD1
size: -
J: TRBJ1-4
V: TRBV9
DNA: TGTGCCAGCAGCGCCGAACAGGGGGCTAATGAAAAACTGTTTTTT
CDR3: CASSAEQGANEKLFF

D: -
size: -
J: TRBJ1-2
V: TRBV7-2
DNA: TGTGCCAGCAGCCCTCATGGTAGGCTGTCCCGAAACTATGGCTACACCTTC
CDR3: CASSPHGRLSRNYGYTF

D: -
size: once
J: TRBJ2-6
V: TRBV27
DNA: TGTGCCAGCAGTTTAGGGGTCCCTGGGGCCAACGTCCTGACTTTC
CDR3: CASSLGVPGANVLTF

D: TRBD1
size: -
J: TRBJ1-1
V: TRBV29-1
DNA: TGCAGCGTTACCGGGACAGGGGCCCTACCTGAAGCTTTCTTT
CDR3: CSVTGTGALPEAFF

D: -
size: -
J: TRBJ2-2
V: TRBV19
DNA: TGTGCCAGTAGTAGTGTGGGGACCGGGGAGCTGTTTTTT
CDR3: CASSSVGTGELFF

D: -
size: -
J: TRBJ2-6
V: TRBV6-4
DNA: TGTGCCAGCAGTGACTCCGCGCTTACGGGGGCCAACGTCCTGACTTTC
CDR3: CASSDSALTGANVLTF

D: TRBD2
size: -
J: TRBJ2-3
V: TRBV30
DNA: TGTGCCTGGACCTCCGGACTAGCTGGCATAGATACGCAGTATTTT
CDR3: CAWTSGLAGIDTQYF

D: -
size: once
J: TRBJ2-7
V: TRBV30
DNA: TGTGCCTGGGCCCGCGGGGACAGCTCCTACGAGCAGTACTTC
CDR3: CAWARGDSSYEQYF

D: TRBD1
size: -
J: TRBJ2-7
V: TRBV5-4
DNA: TGTGCCAGCAGCTTCACAGGGGGGTACGAGCAGTACTTC
CDR3: CASSFTGGYEQYF

D: -
size: -
J: TRBJ1-5
V: TRBV6-4
DNA: TGTGCCAGCAGTGACTCAAATAGGATGTTGAAGCCCCAGCATTTT
CDR3: CASSDSNRMLKPQHF

D: TRBD1
size: -
J: TRBJ2-7
V: TRBV6-6
DNA: TGTGCCAGCAGGATAGGGGGCGACGAGCAGTACTTC
CDR3: CASRIGGDEQYF

D: -
size: -
J: TRBJ1-5
V: TRBV28
DNA: TGTGCCAGCAGAATTCGTCCTTTCAATCAGCCCCAGCATTTT
CDR3: CASRIRPFNQPQHF

D: -
size: -
J: TRBJ2-5
V: TRBV5-1
DNA: TGCGCCAGCAGCCCCCAGATTTGGGAGACCCAGTACTTC
CDR3: CASSPQIWETQYF

D: -
size: -
J: TRBJ2-4
V: TRBV5-1
DNA: TGCGCCAGCAGCTCCAACCCCGAGTTGGCCAAAAACATTCAGTACTTC
CDR3: CASSSNPELAKNIQYF

D: -
size: -
J: TRBJ2-3
V: TRBV2
DNA: TGTGCCAGCAGGGATACTACGCAGTATTTT
CDR3: CASRDTTQYF

D: -
size: -
J: TRBJ1-2
V: TRBV27
DNA: TGTGCCAGCGGCGAACCGGGGGCCCTCTATGGCTACACCTTC
CDR3: CASGEPGALYGYTF

D: -
size: -
J: TRBJ2-5
V: TRBV5-5
DNA: TGTGCCAGCAGCTTTTTTCAAGACCGAGCTGGGGAGACCCAGTACTTC
CDR3: CASSFFQDRAGETQYF

D: TRBD2
size: -
J: TRBJ2-3
V: TRBV27
DNA: TGTGCCAGCAGTCCCCACGCACTAGCGGGAGTCGGGGATACGCAGTATTTT
CDR3: CASSPHALAGVGDTQYF

D: -
size: few
J: TRBJ2-7
V: TRBV7-9
DNA: TGTGCCAGCAGCAAGTTCTACGAGCAGTACTTC
CDR3: CASSKFYEQYF

D: -
size: -
J: TRBJ1-1
V: TRBV6-1
DNA: TGTGCCAGCGGATCCTTGAAGGTTGACACTGAAGCTTTCTTT
CDR3: CASGSLKVDTEAFF

D: TRBD2
size: -
J: TRBJ2-3
V: TRBV27
DNA: TGTGCCAGCAGTTTACCGAGAGCGGGAGGGCCTATCCCAGATACGCAGTATTTT
CDR3: CASSLPRAGGPIPDTQYF